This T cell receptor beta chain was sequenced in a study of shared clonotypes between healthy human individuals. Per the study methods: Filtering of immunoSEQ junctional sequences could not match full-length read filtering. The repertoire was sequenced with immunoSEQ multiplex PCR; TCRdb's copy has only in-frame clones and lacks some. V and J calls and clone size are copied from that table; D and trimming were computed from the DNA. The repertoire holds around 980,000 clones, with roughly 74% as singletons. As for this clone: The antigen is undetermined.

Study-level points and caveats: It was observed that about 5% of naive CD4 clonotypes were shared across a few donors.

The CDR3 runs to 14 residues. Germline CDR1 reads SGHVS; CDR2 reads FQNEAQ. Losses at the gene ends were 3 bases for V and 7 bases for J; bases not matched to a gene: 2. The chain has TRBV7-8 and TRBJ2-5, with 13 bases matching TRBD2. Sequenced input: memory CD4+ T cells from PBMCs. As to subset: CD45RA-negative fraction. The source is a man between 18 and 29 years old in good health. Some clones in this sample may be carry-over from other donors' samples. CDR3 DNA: TGTGCCAGCAGCTTTGGACTAGCGGGAGCGACCCAGTACTTC. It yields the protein CASSFGLAGATQYF. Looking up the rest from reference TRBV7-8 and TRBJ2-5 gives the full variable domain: GAGVSQSPRYKVAKRGQDVALRCDPISGHVSLFWYQQALGQGPEFLTYFQNEAQLDKSGLPSDRFFAERPEGSVSTLKIQRTQQEDSAVYLCASSFGLAGATQYFGPGTRLLVL.